The sequence of this T cell receptor beta chain was determined in a study of response to subunit inactivated influenza vaccine. General observations from the study: The authors suggested that every seasonal influenza vaccination recruits few new T cells.

TCRdb redid the calling of the RT-PCR reads with MiXCR, one entry per CDR3 protein. The sample carries hundreds of thousands of distinct CDR3 sequences, 18% recorded once. This clonotype was seen a handful of times. The antigen remains undetermined. The CDR3 runs 17 residues. V lost 6 bases, J lost 0 bases, and 12 bases stayed unmatched. V is TRBV12-3 or TRBV12-4 and J is TRBJ2-7, with 9 positions matching TRBD1. The clonotype comes from a man in his forties or fifties who received an inactivated influenza vaccine. Sequencing was performed on PBMCs from blood, taken around 5 days after vaccination. The CDR3 sequence is CASRPSGTGRNSYEQYF. DNA of the CDR3: TGTGCCAGCAGACCCTCTGGGACAGGGAGAAACTCCTACGAGCAGTACTTC.